This is a list of T cell receptor beta chains from one sample in a study of PD-1 blockade in classical Hodgkin lymphoma. Sequencing was performed with immunoSEQ multiplex PCR; in TCRdb, only in-frame clones are kept and a portion is missing. The top ten hold 8% of the sample, which has 64,000 or so clones, roughly nine tenths seen once. The input for sequencing was peripheral blood mononuclear cells (PBMCs), taken before the fourth cycle of nivolumab. The receptors originated from a human donor with classical Hodgkin lymphoma. CDR3s include the opening cysteine and the closing phenylalanine or tryptophan. A D gene is named only where the DNA matches it firmly. Size is stated for part of the rows, as once, few or many counts, or as a class when the clone is expanded.

V gene	J gene	clone size	CDR3 length	D gene	CDR3 protein	CDR3 DNA
TRBV5-1	TRBJ2-7	NA	15	TRBD1	CASSLGTGGGHEQYF	TGCGCCAGCAGCTTGGGGACAGGGGGAGGTCACGAGCAGTACTTC
TRBV28	TRBJ1-6	NA	13	NA	CASSLANRVDLHF	TGTGCCAGCAGCCTTGCCAACAGGGTTGACCTCCACTTT
TRBV28	TRBJ2-7	NA	13	NA	CASSTGESYEQYF	TGTGCCAGCAGCACGGGCGAGTCCTACGAGCAGTACTTC
TRBV4-1	TRBJ1-1	NA	18	NA	CASSQVTLEWGLGTEAFF	TGCGCCAGCAGCCAAGTCACACTCGAGTGGGGCCTGGGCACTGAAGCTTTCTTT
TRBV19	TRBJ1-2	once	15	NA	CASSIVFRENYGYTF	TGTGCCAGTAGTATAGTTTTTCGGGAAAACTATGGCTACACCTTC
TRBV7-8	TRBJ2-3	NA	16	NA	CASSPDRHHNTDTQYF	TGTGCCAGCAGCCCCGACAGGCACCATAACACAGATACGCAGTATTTT
TRBV30	TRBJ2-7	NA	13	NA	CAWSNSFSYEQYF	TGTGCCTGGAGCAACAGTTTCTCCTACGAGCAGTACTTC
TRBV10-3	TRBJ2-3	NA	13	NA	CAIRIASTDTQYF	TGTGCCATCAGAATTGCCAGCACAGATACGCAGTATTTT
TRBV4-1	TRBJ2-6	few	17	TRBD1	CASSQVGQGAGANVLTF	TGCGCCAGCAGCCAGGTTGGACAGGGGGCTGGGGCCAACGTCCTGACTTTC
TRBV6-1	TRBJ2-1	once	14	NA	CASSKPREWDEQFF	TGTGCCAGCAGTAAACCCAGGGAATGGGATGAGCAGTTCTTC
TRBV27	TRBJ1-5	NA	13	NA	CASSLMGNQPQHF	TGTGCCAGCAGTTTAATGGGGAATCAGCCCCAGCATTTT
TRBV28	TRBJ2-7	NA	17	NA	CASSHSGAGGISYEQYF	TGTGCCAGCAGCCACTCGGGGGCCGGCGGGATCTCCTACGAGCAGTACTTC
TRBV5-1	TRBJ1-1	NA	13	NA	CASSLGLDTEAFF	TGCGCCAGCAGCCTGGGACTAGACACTGAAGCTTTCTTT
TRBV6-5	TRBJ2-3	NA	16	TRBD2	CASSYSRYREGDTQYF	TGTGCCAGCAGTTACTCGAGATACCGGGAGGGAGATACGCAGTATTTT
TRBV19	TRBJ1-5	NA	15	TRBD1	CASRGDSFSNQPQHF	TGTGCCAGTAGGGGGGACAGCTTCAGCAATCAGCCCCAGCATTTT
TRBV5-6	TRBJ2-4	NA	16	NA	CASSSTGMDAKNIQYF	TGTGCCAGCAGCTCCACAGGGATGGACGCCAAAAACATTCAGTACTTC
TRBV10-2	TRBJ1-5	NA	13	NA	CASSDGGGQPQHF	TGCGCCAGCAGTGACGGCGGGGGCCAGCCCCAGCATTTT
TRBV4-2	TRBJ2-7	NA	13	NA	CASSQGSTYEQYF	TGTGCCAGCAGCCAGGGCAGCACCTACGAGCAGTACTTC
TRBV27	TRBJ2-6	NA	16	NA	CASRDLQGSGANVLTF	TGTGCCAGCAGGGACCTACAGGGTTCTGGGGCCAACGTCCTGACTTTC
TRBV21-1	TRBJ2-7	NA	16	NA	CASSKETANPVYEQYF	TGTGCCAGCAGCAAAGAAACGGCAAACCCAGTCTACGAGCAGTACTTC
TRBV11-2	TRBJ2-7	NA	14	NA	CASSLVWSDYEQYF	TGTGCCAGCAGCTTAGTGTGGTCAGATTACGAGCAGTACTTC
TRBV7-2	TRBJ2-7	NA	14	NA	CASSLAGGGYEQYF	TGTGCCAGCAGCTTAGCGGGGGGCGGGTACGAGCAGTACTTC
TRBV30	TRBJ2-7	NA	16	TRBD2	CACKDPGTSRTYEQYF	TGTGCCTGCAAAGACCCCGGGACTAGCAGAACCTACGAGCAGTACTTC
TRBV27	TRBJ1-4	NA	16	NA	CASSPPGQGFNEKLFF	TGTGCCAGCAGTCCCCCCGGGCAGGGTTTCAATGAAAAACTGTTTTTT
TRBV18	TRBJ2-7	NA	14	NA	CASSPNSDTYEQYF	TGTGCCAGCTCACCGAACTCGGACACGTACGAGCAGTACTTC
TRBV30	TRBJ2-7	NA	12	TRBD2	CASVGGSYEQYF	TGTGCAAGCGTCGGGGGGTCCTACGAGCAGTACTTC
TRBV11-2	TRBJ1-1	NA	11	NA	CASSPNTEAFF	TGTGCCAGCAGCCCGAACACTGAAGCTTTCTTT
TRBV5-1	TRBJ1-4	NA	10	NA	CASRATQLFF	TGCGCCAGCAGGGCGACGCAACTGTTTTTT
TRBV5-1	TRBJ2-2	NA	16	TRBD1	CASSFVTGGFTGELFF	TGCGCCAGCAGCTTCGTTACAGGGGGCTTTACCGGGGAGCTGTTTTTT
TRBV2	TRBJ2-3	NA	14	NA	CASNKAGSTDTQYF	TGTGCCAGCAATAAGGCGGGAAGCACAGATACGCAGTATTTT
TRBV27	TRBJ2-7	NA	13	TRBD1	CASSLRGRAEQYF	TGTGCCAGCAGCCTCAGGGGGCGGGCCGAGCAGTACTTC
TRBV6-6	TRBJ1-1	NA	15	TRBD1	CASSSEGAQGTEAFF	TGTGCCAGCAGTTCCGAGGGGGCGCAGGGCACTGAAGCTTTCTTT
TRBV9	TRBJ1-2	NA	13	NA	CASSVGRGYGYTF	TGTGCCAGCAGCGTAGGCAGGGGCTATGGCTACACCTTC
TRBV6-5	TRBJ1-6	few	12	NA	CASSLKLSPLHF	TGTGCCAGCAGTTTGAAATTATCACCCCTCCACTTT
TRBV7-2	TRBJ2-7	NA	12	NA	CASSLGAGSQYF	TGTGCCAGCAGCTTAGGTGCGGGCAGCCAGTACTTC
TRBV7-9	TRBJ1-5	NA	17	NA	CASSSWTAGGRNQPQHF	TGTGCCAGCAGCTCCTGGACAGCCGGGGGGAGGAATCAGCCCCAGCATTTT
TRBV7-9	TRBJ1-1	NA	12	TRBD1	CASSSGQGEAFF	TGTGCCAGCAGCTCGGGACAGGGTGAAGCTTTCTTT
TRBV29-1	TRBJ2-5	NA	19	TRBD1	CISEGRGTGEGRNQETQYF	TGCATTTCCGAGGGACGTGGGACAGGGGAGGGGCGGAACCAAGAGACCCAGTACTTC
TRBV4-1	TRBJ2-7	NA	15	TRBD1	CASSQVGQGRYEQYF	TGCGCCAGCAGCCAAGTAGGACAGGGGCGCTACGAGCAGTACTTC
TRBV7-9	TRBJ2-6	NA	18	TRBD2	CASSAGPGLTKGANVLTF	TGTGCCAGCAGCGCAGGACCGGGACTAACTAAGGGGGCCAACGTCCTGACTTTC
TRBV6-1	TRBJ2-7	NA	16	TRBD2	CASSEAVGLAGHEQYF	TGTGCCAGCAGTGAAGCGGTGGGACTAGCGGGTCACGAGCAGTACTTC
TRBV10-1	TRBJ1-6	NA	14	NA	CASSEAGIGSPLHF	TGCGCCAGCAGTGAAGCAGGGATAGGTTCACCCCTCCACTTT
TRBV6-5	TRBJ1-1	NA	14	NA	CASSIGGEGTEAFF	TGTGCCAGCAGTATCGGGGGGGAAGGAACTGAAGCTTTCTTT
TRBV13	TRBJ2-5	NA	12	NA	CASSTIKETQYF	TGTGCCAGCAGCACAATTAAAGAGACCCAGTACTTC
TRBV27	TRBJ2-7	NA	14	NA	CASSPTGSNYEQYF	TGTGCCAGCAGTCCTACCGGGAGCAACTACGAGCAGTACTTC
TRBV7-2	TRBJ2-2	NA	14	NA	CASSLARRTGELFF	TGTGCCAGCAGCTTAGCGCGCAGGACCGGGGAGCTGTTTTTT
TRBV19	TRBJ2-5	NA	13	TRBD2	CASSIGGGETQYF	TGTGCCAGTAGTATAGGGGGAGGGGAGACCCAGTACTTC
TRBV7-9	TRBJ2-7	once	15	TRBD1	CASSLEVGRGHEQYF	TGTGCCAGCAGCTTAGAAGTAGGCAGGGGGCACGAGCAGTACTTC
TRBV7-9	TRBJ1-4	NA	17	TRBD1	CASSPLSTGASNEKLFF	TGTGCCAGCAGCCCACTCTCGACAGGGGCTTCTAATGAAAAACTGTTTTTT
TRBV5-4	TRBJ2-7	NA	16	NA	CASSFAHGGVSYEQYF	TGTGCCAGCAGCTTCGCCCACGGCGGGGTTTCCTACGAGCAGTACTTC
TRBV7-9	TRBJ2-7	NA	14	TRBD1	CASSLNRGRYEQYF	TGTGCCAGCAGCTTAAACAGGGGGCGGTACGAGCAGTACTTC
TRBV6-6	TRBJ2-3	NA	15	NA	CASSYRRWQGDTQYF	TGTGCCAGCAGTTATCGTAGGTGGCAGGGAGATACGCAGTATTTT
TRBV7-2	TRBJ1-2	NA	14	TRBD1	CASSSGTGGYGYTF	TGTGCCAGCAGCTCCGGGACAGGGGGCTATGGCTACACCTTC
TRBV15	TRBJ2-3	NA	12	TRBD2	CATSRAGGRQYF	TGTGCCACCAGCAGAGCGGGGGGGAGACAGTATTTT